This entry is about one T cell receptor beta chain. Antigen unknown. V was pared by 5 bases and J by 4 bases, with 14 bases of the junction left unmatched. CDR1 and CDR2 from the germline V gene are SGHKS and YYEKEE (reference sequence). This CDR3 region has 17 residues. cDNA was made from approximately 0.55 ug RNA using alpha and beta constant primers. Each of the alpha and beta chains got its own library through chain-specific third strand synthesis with indices. A single primer pair per chain amplified all rearrangements, with per-molecule barcodes. The library had 12-nucleotide molecular identifiers formed by two random hexamers joined together. TCRdb re-derived calls from the 5' RACE reads in MiXCR, one entry per CDR3 protein. The sample shows approximately 9,800 distinct CDR3 sequences, roughly 8% of them seen only once. This sample was included in a study of HIV-infected patients and healthy controls.

Whole-study findings and limits: During therapy, HIV-associated CDR3s fell significantly in frequency, while CMV-associated CDR3s did not change significantly.

No cell fractionation was done, so the repertoire covers all unsorted peripheral blood T cells. J is TRBJ2-3 and V is TRBV5-5; 9 nucleotides agree with TRBD2. The source is an adult in good health. Sequencing was performed on blood. For the CDR3, the DNA is TGTGCCAGCAGACTGGTGGCGGCGGGGGGGCTCTCAGATACGCAGTATTTT. It is translated as CASRLVAAGGLSDTQYF.